The 29 T cell receptor beta chains given below trace back to one sample, sequenced in a study of shared clonotypes between healthy human individuals. This table comes from immunoSEQ multiplex PCR, and its TCRdb copy is limited to in-frame clones, with some not included. Here the sample spans about 990,000 clones, 75% to 85% being singletons. Source material: memory CD4+ T cells from PBMCs. The subset here: CD45RA-negative fraction. The source is a man aged 18 to 29 in good health. Some clones in this sample may be carry-over from other donors' samples.

This rearrangement joins TRBV6-1 to TRBJ2-6, with TRBD1 identical over 8 bases. The CDR3 sequence is 15 residues long. Germline CDR1 reads MNHNS; CDR2 reads SASEGT. The junction had 4 bases not matched to a gene; V was cut back by 6 bases and J by 3 bases. The CDR3 reads CASSQDRVGANVLTF. CDR3 DNA: TGTGCCAGCAGCCAGGACAGGGTTGGGGCCAACGTCCTGACTTTC.

This clone showed up just once. The chain links TRBV5-1 to TRBJ2-3, with TRBD2 as a possible D gene (5 bases). Trimming shortened V by 4 bases and J by 11 bases, and 20 bases separated the two germline ends. The CDR3 has 14 residues. Per germline, CDR1 SGHRS and CDR2 YFSETQ. This CDR3 is CASSPGMAPGWQYF. The CDR3 DNA sequence: TGCGCCAGCAGCCCTGGAATGGCACCGGGATGGCAGTATTTT.

This clone appeared a few times. This sequence joins TRBV30 and TRBJ2-1; 9 nucleotides align to TRBD2. Germline CDR1 and CDR2: GTSNPN and SVGIG (reference sequence). CDR3 length equals 14 residues. The junction had 8 bases not matched to a gene; V was cut back by 3 bases and J by 8 bases. The CDR3 coding sequence is TGTGCCTGGAGCCGGGGACTAGCAAGCGATGAGCAGTTCTTC. Protein: CAWSRGLASDEQFF.

Note on this clone: This same CDR3 is encoded by further DNA sequences in the sample. This chain uses TRBV5-6 with TRBJ2-7; D not resolved. The V and J ends lost 4 bases and 1 base respectively, with 3 bases between them. The CDR3 extends over 11 amino acids. Germline V CDR1 and CDR2: SGHDT, YYEEEE. The CDR3: CASSRSYEQYF. CDR3 nucleotides: TGTGCCAGCAGCAGGTCCTACGAGCAGTACTTC.

The rearrangement uses TRBV5-1 and TRBJ2-7; D is unresolved. The germline CDR1 and CDR2 sequences are SGHRS and YFSETQ. The V end lost 4 bases, the J end lost 1 base, and 6 bases lay between the germline ends. The CDR3 covers 12 residues. This CDR3 is CASSGYSYEQYF. The DNA of the CDR3 is TGCGCCAGCAGCGGGTATTCCTACGAGCAGTACTTC.

The V and J genes are TRBV5-1 and TRBJ2-1; possibly TRBD1 for D (6 bases). V was shortened by 1 base and J by 4 bases, with 15 bases between the two germline ends. The germline gives CDR1 SGHRS, CDR2 YFSETQ. CDR3 length: 16 amino acids. CDR3 coding DNA: TGCGCCAGCAGCTTGTACGGGACACCAGAATACAATGAGCAGTTCTTC. Encoded protein: CASSLYGTPEYNEQFF.

The chain combines TRBV11-2 with TRBJ2-4, with 16 bases matching TRBD2. Per the germline V gene, CDR1 is SGHAT and CDR2 is FQNNGV. The CDR3 has 18 amino acids. Trimming removed 6 bases from V and 2 bases from J; junction bases left unmatched: 7. The CDR3, as DNA: TGTGCCAGCAGACGACCGGGACTAGCGGGAGGGCCCAAAAACATTCAGTACTTC. Translated: CASRRPGLAGGPKNIQYF.

This chain uses TRBV19 with TRBJ2-5, with a possible D match to TRBD2 (5 bases). The germline gives CDR1 LNHDA, CDR2 SQIVND (reference sequence). V lost 1 base, J lost 4 bases, and 13 bases lay in between. The CDR3 length is 15 residues. CDR3 in amino acids: CASSIVRGQRETQYF. The DNA for the CDR3 is TGTGCCAGTAGTATAGTACGAGGGCAGAGAGAGACCCAGTACTTC.

The V call is TRBV9, the J call TRBJ2-7; TRBD2 might be the D (6 bases). Germline CDR1 reads SGDLS; CDR2 reads YYNGEE. This CDR3 comprises 13 residues. Trimming removed 0 bases from V and 10 bases from J, with 14 bases in between. The CDR3 coding sequence is TGTGCCAGCAGCGTAGAGGTTGGGACTCCCCAGTACTTC. It is translated as CASSVEVGTPQYF.

The rearrangement uses TRBV28 and TRBJ2-3; D is perhaps TRBD2 (5 bases). CDR3 length: 15 residues. CDR1 MDHEN and CDR2 SYDVKM come from the germline V gene. Trimming cost V 6 bases and J 6 bases, with 19 bases left between them. The CDR3 nucleotides are TGTGCCAGCAGCCGACCCACTAGGGCATACGATACGCAGTATTTT. It is translated as CASSRPTRAYDTQYF.

This clone has a count of ten or more. This chain joins TRBV9 and TRBJ2-1; 10 bases map to TRBD2. The J segment lost 9 bases and the V segment lost 0 bases, leaving 6 bases of the junction unmatched. CDR3 length: 15 residues. Germline CDR1 is SGDLS and CDR2 is YYNGEE. CDR3 bases: TGTGCCAGCAGCGTAGCTCCTAGCGGGAGCAGTGAGCAGTTCTTC. The encoded protein is CASSVAPSGSSEQFF. Together with reference TRBV9 and TRBJ2-1, the CDR3 gives the full variable domain: DSGVTQTPKHLITATGQRVTLRCSPRSGDLSVYWYQQSLDQGLQFLIQYYNGEERAKGNILERFSAQQFPDLHSELNLSSLELGDSALYFCASSVAPSGSSEQFFGPGTRLTVL.

V is TRBV5-1 and J is TRBJ1-4; D gene ambiguous. This CDR3 has 16 residues. CDR1 is SGHRS, CDR2 YFSETQ, per germline. Trimming left V 2 bases short and J 0 bases short, with 11 bases between. The CDR3 loop reads CASSFSGPATNEKLFF. CDR3 in DNA: TGCGCCAGCAGCTTCTCTGGGCCCGCAACTAATGAAAAACTGTTTTTT.

This clone was observed once. The chain carries TRBV9 and TRBJ1-2, with TRBD1 identical over 8 bases. V lost 4 bases and J lost 5; bases outside the gene matches: 7. CDR1 is SGDLS and CDR2 is YYNGEE in the germline V gene. This CDR3 comprises 14 residues. CDR3 in amino acids: CASSPRTGFYGYTF. CDR3 nucleotide sequence: TGTGCCAGCAGCCCGAGGACAGGGTTTTATGGCTACACCTTC.

The chain recombines TRBV19 with TRBJ1-2; 9 nucleotides agree with TRBD1. This CDR3 is 14 amino acids long. Germline values: CDR1 LNHDA, CDR2 SQIVND (reference sequence). With V trimmed by 6 bases and J by 5 bases, 7 bases remained unmatched. CDR3 residues: CASRYAGTGYGYTF. The CDR3 nucleotides are TGTGCCAGTAGATACGCCGGGACAGGGTATGGCTACACCTTC. The full variable domain, its missing parts supplied by reference TRBV19 and TRBJ1-2, is DGGITQSPKYLFRKEGQNVTLSCEQNLNHDAMYWYRQDPGQGLRLIYYSQIVNDFQKGDIAEGYSVSREKKESFPLTVTSAQKNPTAFYLCASRYAGTGYGYTFGSGTRLTVV.

The V call is TRBV19, the J call TRBJ2-7, with D unresolved. The V end lost 3 bases, the J end lost 6 bases, and 12 bases lay between the germline ends. This CDR3 has 13 amino acids. CDR1 LNHDA and CDR2 SQIVND come from the germline V gene (reference sequence). The CDR3 DNA reads as TGTGCCAGTAGTATTAGTTTCTTAGGCGAGCAGTACTTC. Protein sequence: CASSISFLGEQYF.

The chain employs TRBV6-5 and TRBJ2-1; TRBD2 agrees at 12 bases. The length of the CDR3 is 14 residues. Germline loops: CDR1 MNHEY, CDR2 SVGAGI. V dropped 6 bases and J dropped 7; count of bases not matched to a gene: 4. CDR3 sequence (DNA): TGTGCCAGCAGCCGACTAGCGGGAGAGAATGAGCAGTTCTTC. Protein: CASSRLAGENEQFF.

V is TRBV5-1 and J is TRBJ2-3; TRBD2 aligns across 9 bases. Germline loops: CDR1 SGHRS, CDR2 YFSETQ. V lost 4 bases, J lost 1 base, and 10 bases stayed unmatched. The CDR3 length is 17 residues. CDR3 residues: CASSIGLAGDGTDTQYF. The DNA of the CDR3 is TGCGCCAGCAGCATAGGCTTAGCGGGAGACGGCACAGATACGCAGTATTTT.

This clone turned up a few times. The rearrangement uses TRBV6-5 and TRBJ1-2; D call uncertain. This CDR3 is built from 13 residues. CDR1 is MNHEY and CDR2 is SVGAGI in the germline V gene. V was trimmed by 5 bases and J by 7 bases, leaving 14 bases between them. CDR3 protein: CASSPQALGGYTF. In DNA, the CDR3 is TGTGCCAGCAGTCCCCAGGCCTTGGGTGGCTACACCTTC.

The chain is built from TRBV29-1 and TRBJ2-5; tentatively, D is TRBD1 or TRBD2 (6 bases each). CDR3 size: 14 residues. The germline CDR1 and CDR2 sequences are SQVTM and ANQGSEA. V lost 8 bases and J lost 5, with 21 bases in between. The CDR3 protein is CSFSRDSGGETQYF. DNA for the CDR3: TGCAGCTTCTCCCGGGACTCCGGGGGCGAGACCCAGTACTTC.

As concerns this clone: The same CDR3 arises from other DNA sequences in this sample as well. The chain couples TRBV11-2 to TRBJ2-6; perhaps TRBD1 as D (6 bases). There are 16 residues in the CDR3. V shed 5 bases and J shed 3 bases, with 14 bases lying between them. Looked up from germline, CDR1 is SGHAT and CDR2 is FQNNGV. CDR3 amino acids: CASSLQGNIGANVLTF. Here the CDR3 DNA reads TGTGCCAGCAGCCTACAGGGAAATATTGGGGCCAACGTCCTGACTTTC.

This clone showed up just a few times. The chain recombines TRBV9 with TRBJ2-3; 16 bases are a match to TRBD2. J lost 10 bases, V lost 0 bases, and 5 bases had no gene match. In germline, CDR1 is SGDLS, CDR2 YYNGEE. This CDR3 region has 16 residues. For the CDR3, the DNA is TGTGCCAGCAGCGTAGGAGGGGGGACTAGCGGGAGGGCGCAGTATTTT. It is translated as CASSVGGGTSGRAQYF.

The V call is TRBV18, the J call TRBJ2-6; unclear D gene. CDR1 and CDR2 from the germline V gene are KGHSH and LQKENI. V lost 0 bases and J lost 2, with 11 bases in between. This CDR3 has 17 residues. The CDR3 is CASSPPATSPGANVLTF. The DNA of the CDR3 is TGTGCCAGCTCACCACCGGCGACATCCCCTGGGGCCAACGTCCTGACTTTC.

The J gene is TRBJ2-5, the V gene TRBV30; D gene ambiguous. The ends were cut back, 0 bases at V and 1 base at J, with 6 bases in the middle. The germline V gene has CDR1 GTSNPN and CDR2 SVGIG (reference sequence). This CDR3 region has 13 residues. The CDR3 DNA is TGTGCCTGGAGTGTTATGGCCCAAGAGACCCAGTACTTC. This translates into CAWSVMAQETQYF.

The V and J genes are TRBV11-1 and TRBJ1-1, with a tentative D call TRBD1 (6 bases). Trimming removed 7 bases at V and 0 bases at J, with 12 bases between. This CDR3 has 14 amino acids. In germline, CDR1 is SGHAT, CDR2 FQDESV (reference sequence). CDR3 coding DNA: TGTGCCAGCAAGGTGACAGGCCTGAACACTGAAGCTTTCTTT. Translation gives CASKVTGLNTEAFF.

V and J are TRBV28 and TRBJ1-4; D remains ambiguous. This CDR3 is built from 16 residues. The germline gives CDR1 MDHEN, CDR2 SYDVKM. Trimming took off 6 bases at V and 4 bases at J, with 18 bases between the two ends. The CDR3 DNA is TGTGCCAGCAGGCCGCTAGCAGTGACCTTTAATGAAAAACTGTTTTTT. Its protein is CASRPLAVTFNEKLFF.

The gene calls are TRBV5-1 and TRBJ1-3; TRBD1 matches 10 bases. CDR1 is SGHRS and CDR2 is YFSETQ in the germline V gene. J was trimmed by 0 bases and V by 4 bases; bases with no gene match: 4. The CDR3 totals 16 residues. The CDR3 region has the DNA TGCGCCAGCAGCCCTGGGACAGGGGTCTCTGGAAACACCATATATTTT. Amino acids: CASSPGTGVSGNTIYF.

This clone has only one observation. The chain couples TRBV5-6 to TRBJ1-2; no clear D gene. Trimming took off 1 base at V and 8 bases at J, with 15 bases between the two ends. The CDR3 is made up of 14 amino acids. The V gene's germline CDR1 is SGHDT and CDR2 YYEEEE. The CDR3 region is CASSLNGQDHGYTF. DNA of the CDR3: TGTGCCAGCAGCTTGAATGGGCAGGACCACGGCTACACCTTC. The variable domain in full, with the rest retrieved from reference TRBV5-6 and TRBJ1-2, is DAGVTQSPTHLIKTRGQQVTLRCSPKSGHDTVSWYQQALGQGPQFIFQYYEEEERQRGNFPDRFSGHQFPNYSSELNVNALLLGDSALYLCASSLNGQDHGYTFGSGTRLTVV.

V is TRBV10-3 and J is TRBJ2-6; 10 bases match TRBD1. The germline V gene has CDR1 ENHRY and CDR2 SYGVKD. Unmatched junction bases numbered 8, after V lost 6 bases and J lost 0 bases. This CDR3 is 18 amino acids long. CDR3 region: CAIRGDRGRSSGANVLTF. The CDR3 bases are TGTGCCATCAGGGGGGACAGGGGACGGAGCTCTGGGGCCAACGTCCTGACTTTC.

This clone showed up many times. The CDR3 protein is CATGDTDTQYF. The CDR3 DNA sequence: TGTGCCACCGGCGACACAGATACGCAGTATTTT. The J gene is TRBJ2-3, the V gene TRBV28, with unresolved D. The CDR3 extends over 11 amino acids. Trimming took 10 bases from V and 2 from J, leaving 7 bases between them. CDR1 MDHEN and CDR2 SYDVKM come from the germline V gene.